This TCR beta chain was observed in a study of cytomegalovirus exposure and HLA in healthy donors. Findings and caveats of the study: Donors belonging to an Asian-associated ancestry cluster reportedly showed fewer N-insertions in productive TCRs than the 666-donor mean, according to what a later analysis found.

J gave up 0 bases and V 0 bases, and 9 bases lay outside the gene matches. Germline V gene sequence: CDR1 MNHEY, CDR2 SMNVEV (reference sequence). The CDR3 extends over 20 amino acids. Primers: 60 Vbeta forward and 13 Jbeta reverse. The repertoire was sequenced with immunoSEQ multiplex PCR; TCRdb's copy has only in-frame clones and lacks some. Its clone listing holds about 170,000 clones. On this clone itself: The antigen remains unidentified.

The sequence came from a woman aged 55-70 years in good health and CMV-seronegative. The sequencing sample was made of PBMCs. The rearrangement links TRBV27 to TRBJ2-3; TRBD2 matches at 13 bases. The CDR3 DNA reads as TGTGCCAGCAGTTTATCCTATGGACTAGCGGGAGAGGGTAGCACAGATACGCAGTATTTT. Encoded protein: CASSLSYGLAGEGSTDTQYF.